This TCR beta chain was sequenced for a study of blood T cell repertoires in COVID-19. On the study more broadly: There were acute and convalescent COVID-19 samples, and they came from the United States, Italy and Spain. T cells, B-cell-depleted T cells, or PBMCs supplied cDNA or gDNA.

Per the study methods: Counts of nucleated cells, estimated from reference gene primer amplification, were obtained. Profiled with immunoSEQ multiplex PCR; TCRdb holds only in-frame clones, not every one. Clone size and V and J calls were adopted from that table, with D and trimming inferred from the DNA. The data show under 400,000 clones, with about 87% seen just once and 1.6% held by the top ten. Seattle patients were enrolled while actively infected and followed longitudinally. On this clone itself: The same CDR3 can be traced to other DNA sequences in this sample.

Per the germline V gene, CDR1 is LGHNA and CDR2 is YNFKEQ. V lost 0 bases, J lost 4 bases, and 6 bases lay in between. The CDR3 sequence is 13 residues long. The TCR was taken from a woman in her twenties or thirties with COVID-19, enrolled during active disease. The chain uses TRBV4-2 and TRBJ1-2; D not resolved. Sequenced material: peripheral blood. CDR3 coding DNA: TGTGCCAGCAGCCAAGATGCAGGCTATGGCTACACCTTC. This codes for CASSQDAGYGYTF.